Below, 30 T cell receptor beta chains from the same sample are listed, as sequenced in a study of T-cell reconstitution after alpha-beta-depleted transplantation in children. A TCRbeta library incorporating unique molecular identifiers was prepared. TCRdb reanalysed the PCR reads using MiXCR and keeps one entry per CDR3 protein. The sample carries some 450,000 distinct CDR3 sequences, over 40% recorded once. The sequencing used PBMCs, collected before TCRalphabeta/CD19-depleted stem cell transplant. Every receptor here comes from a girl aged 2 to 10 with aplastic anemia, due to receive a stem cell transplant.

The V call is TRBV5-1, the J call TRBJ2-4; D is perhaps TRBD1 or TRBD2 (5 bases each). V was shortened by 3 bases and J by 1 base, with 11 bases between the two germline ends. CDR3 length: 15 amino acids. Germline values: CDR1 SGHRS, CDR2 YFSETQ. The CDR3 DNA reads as TGCGCCAGCAGCTCCGGGGCGCAGGCCAAAAACATTCAGTACTTC. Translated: CASSSGAQAKNIQYF.

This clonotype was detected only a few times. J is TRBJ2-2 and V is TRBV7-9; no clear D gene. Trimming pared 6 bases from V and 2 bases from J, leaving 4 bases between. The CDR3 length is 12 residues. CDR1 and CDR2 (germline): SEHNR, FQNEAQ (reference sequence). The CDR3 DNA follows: TGTGCCAGCAGACCCAACACCGGGGAGCTGTTTTTT. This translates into CASRPNTGELFF.

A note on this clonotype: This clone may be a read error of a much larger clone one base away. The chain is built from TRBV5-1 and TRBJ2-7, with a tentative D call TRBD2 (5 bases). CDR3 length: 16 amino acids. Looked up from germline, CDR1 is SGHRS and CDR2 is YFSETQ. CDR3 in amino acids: CASSPDVAISGYEQSF. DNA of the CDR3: TGCGCCAGCAGCCCCGACGTAGCGATATCTGGGTACGAGCAGTCCTTC. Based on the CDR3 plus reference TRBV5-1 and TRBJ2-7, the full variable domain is KAGVTQTPRYLIKTRGQQVTLSCSPISGHRSVSWYQQTPGQGLQFLFEYFSETQRNKGNFPGRFSGRQFSNSRSEMNVSTLELGDSALYLCASSPDVAISGYEQSFGPGTRLTVT.

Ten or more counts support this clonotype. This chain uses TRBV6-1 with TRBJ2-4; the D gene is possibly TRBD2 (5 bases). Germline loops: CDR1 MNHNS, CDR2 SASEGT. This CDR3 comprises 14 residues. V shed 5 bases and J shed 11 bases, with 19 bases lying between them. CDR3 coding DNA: TGTGCCAGCAGTCTCAGGAAGGAGGTTAGGGTTCAGTACTTC. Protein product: CASSLRKEVRVQYF.

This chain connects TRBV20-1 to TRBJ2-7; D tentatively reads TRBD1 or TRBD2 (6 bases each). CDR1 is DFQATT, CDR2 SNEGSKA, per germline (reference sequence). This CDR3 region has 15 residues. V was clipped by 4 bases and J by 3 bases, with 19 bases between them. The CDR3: CSAIERARGGYEQYF. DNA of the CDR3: TGCAGTGCTATCGAGCGGGCCCGAGGGGGCTACGAGCAGTACTTC.

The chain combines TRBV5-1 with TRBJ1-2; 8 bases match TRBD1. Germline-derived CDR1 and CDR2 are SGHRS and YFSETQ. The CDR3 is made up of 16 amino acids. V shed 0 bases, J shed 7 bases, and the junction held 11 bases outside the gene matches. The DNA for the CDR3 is TGCGCCAGCAGCTTGGGCGTCCCCGGGACAGGAAGTGGCTACACCTTC. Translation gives CASSLGVPGTGSGYTF.

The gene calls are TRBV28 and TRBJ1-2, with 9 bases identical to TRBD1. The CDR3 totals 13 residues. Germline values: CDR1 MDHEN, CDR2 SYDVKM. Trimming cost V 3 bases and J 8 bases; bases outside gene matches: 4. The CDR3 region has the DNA TGTGCCAGCAGTTTTACAGGGGGCTACGGCTACACCTTC. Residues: CASSFTGGYGYTF.

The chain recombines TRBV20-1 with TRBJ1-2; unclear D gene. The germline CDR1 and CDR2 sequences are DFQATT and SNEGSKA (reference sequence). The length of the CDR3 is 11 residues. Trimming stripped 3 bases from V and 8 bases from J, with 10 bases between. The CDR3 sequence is CSASRGGGYTF. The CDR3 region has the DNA TGCAGTGCTAGCCGAGGAGGCGGCTACACCTTC.

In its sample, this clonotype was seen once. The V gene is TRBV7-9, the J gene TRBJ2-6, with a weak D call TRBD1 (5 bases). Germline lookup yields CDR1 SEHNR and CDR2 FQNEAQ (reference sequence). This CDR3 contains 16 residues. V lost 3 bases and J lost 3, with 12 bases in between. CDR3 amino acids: CASSLVGLGGANVLTF. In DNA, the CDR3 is TGTGCCAGCAGCTTGGTGGGGCTCGGTGGGGCCAACGTCCTGACTTTC.

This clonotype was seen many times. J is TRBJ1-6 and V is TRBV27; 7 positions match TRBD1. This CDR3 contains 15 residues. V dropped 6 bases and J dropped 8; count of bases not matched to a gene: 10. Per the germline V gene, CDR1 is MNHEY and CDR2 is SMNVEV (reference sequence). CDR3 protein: CASRGQTGIHSPLHF. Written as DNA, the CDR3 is TGTGCCAGCAGGGGACAGACAGGGATTCATTCACCCCTCCACTTT.

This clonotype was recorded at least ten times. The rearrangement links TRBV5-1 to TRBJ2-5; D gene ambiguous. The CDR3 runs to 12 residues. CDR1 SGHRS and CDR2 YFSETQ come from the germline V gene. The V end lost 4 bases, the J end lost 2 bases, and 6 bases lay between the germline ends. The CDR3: CASSVKQETQYF. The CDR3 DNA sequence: TGCGCCAGCAGCGTGAAGCAAGAGACCCAGTACTTC.

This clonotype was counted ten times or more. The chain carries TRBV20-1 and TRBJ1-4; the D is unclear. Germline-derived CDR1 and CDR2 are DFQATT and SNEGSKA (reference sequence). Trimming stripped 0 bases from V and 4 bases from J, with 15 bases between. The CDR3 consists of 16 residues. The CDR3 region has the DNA TGCAGTGCTAGAGACCCGGCGGGTCGACTTAATGAAAAACTGTTTTTT. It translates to CSARDPAGRLNEKLFF.

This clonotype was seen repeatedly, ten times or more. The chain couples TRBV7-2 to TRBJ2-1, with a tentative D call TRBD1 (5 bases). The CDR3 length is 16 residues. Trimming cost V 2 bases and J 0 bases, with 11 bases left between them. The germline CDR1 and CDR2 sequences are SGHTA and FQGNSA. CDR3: CASSLRGSHSYNEQFF. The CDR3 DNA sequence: TGTGCCAGCAGCTTAAGGGGCAGTCACTCCTACAATGAGCAGTTCTTC.

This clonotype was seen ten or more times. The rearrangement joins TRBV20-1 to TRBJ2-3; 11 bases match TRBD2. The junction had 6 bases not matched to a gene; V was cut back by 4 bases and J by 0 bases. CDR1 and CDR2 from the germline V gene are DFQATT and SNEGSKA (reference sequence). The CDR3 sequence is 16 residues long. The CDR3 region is CSAILAGGPSTDTQYF. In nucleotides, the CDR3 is TGCAGTGCTATTCTAGCGGGAGGTCCGAGCACAGATACGCAGTATTTT.

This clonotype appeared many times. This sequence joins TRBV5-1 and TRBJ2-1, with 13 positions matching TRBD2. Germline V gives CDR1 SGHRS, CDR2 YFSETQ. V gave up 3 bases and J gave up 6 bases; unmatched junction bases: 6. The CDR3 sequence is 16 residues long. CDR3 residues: CASSSDRTSGSNEQFF. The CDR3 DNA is TGCGCCAGCAGCTCCGACCGGACTAGCGGGAGCAATGAGCAGTTCTTC.

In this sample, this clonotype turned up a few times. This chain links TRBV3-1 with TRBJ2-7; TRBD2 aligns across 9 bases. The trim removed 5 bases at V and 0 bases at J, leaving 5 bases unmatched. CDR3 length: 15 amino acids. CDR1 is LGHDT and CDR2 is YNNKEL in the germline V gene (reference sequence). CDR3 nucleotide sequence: TGTGCCAGCAGCGCGGGACTAGCTCTCTCCTACGAGCAGTACTTC. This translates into CASSAGLALSYEQYF.

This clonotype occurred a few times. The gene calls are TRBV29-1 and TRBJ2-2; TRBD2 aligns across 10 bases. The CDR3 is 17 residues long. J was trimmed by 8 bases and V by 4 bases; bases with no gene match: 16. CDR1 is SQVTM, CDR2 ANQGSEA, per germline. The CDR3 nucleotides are TGCAGCGTTGCCATCTGGGGAGCGGGAGGGCCAACTGGGGAGCTGTTTTTT. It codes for CSVAIWGAGGPTGELFF.

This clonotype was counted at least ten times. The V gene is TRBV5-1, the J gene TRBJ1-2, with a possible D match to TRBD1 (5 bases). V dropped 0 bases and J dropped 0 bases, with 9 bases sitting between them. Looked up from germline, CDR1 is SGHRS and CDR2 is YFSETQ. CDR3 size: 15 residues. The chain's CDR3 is CASSLVTGPNYGYTF. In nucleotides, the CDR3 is TGCGCCAGCAGCTTGGTTACAGGACCTAACTATGGCTACACCTTC. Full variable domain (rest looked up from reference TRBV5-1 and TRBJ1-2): KAGVTQTPRYLIKTRGQQVTLSCSPISGHRSVSWYQQTPGQGLQFLFEYFSETQRNKGNFPGRFSGRQFSNSRSEMNVSTLELGDSALYLCASSLVTGPNYGYTFGSGTRLTVV.

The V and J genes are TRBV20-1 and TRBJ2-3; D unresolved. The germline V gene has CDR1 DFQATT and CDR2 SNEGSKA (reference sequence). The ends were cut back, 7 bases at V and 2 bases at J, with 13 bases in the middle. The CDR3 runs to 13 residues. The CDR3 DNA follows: TGCAGTGGGTGGGTCGCGGCCACAGATACGCAGTATTTT. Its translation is CSGWVAATDTQYF.

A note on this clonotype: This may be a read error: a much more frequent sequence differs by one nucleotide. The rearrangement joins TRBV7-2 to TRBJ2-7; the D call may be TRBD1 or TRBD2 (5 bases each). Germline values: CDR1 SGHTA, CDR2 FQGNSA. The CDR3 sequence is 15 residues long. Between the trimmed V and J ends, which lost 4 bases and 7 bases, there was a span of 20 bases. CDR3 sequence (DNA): TGTGCCAGCAGCTCAGGGCAGGGACCCTGGAAGGAGCAGTACTTC. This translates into CASSSGQGPWKEQYF.

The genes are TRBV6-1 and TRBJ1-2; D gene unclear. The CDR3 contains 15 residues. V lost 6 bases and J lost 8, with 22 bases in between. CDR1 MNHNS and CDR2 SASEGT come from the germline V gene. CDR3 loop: CASRGRNGRAGGYTF. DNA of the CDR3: TGTGCCAGCAGGGGCAGAAACGGCCGTGCGGGGGGCTACACCTTC.

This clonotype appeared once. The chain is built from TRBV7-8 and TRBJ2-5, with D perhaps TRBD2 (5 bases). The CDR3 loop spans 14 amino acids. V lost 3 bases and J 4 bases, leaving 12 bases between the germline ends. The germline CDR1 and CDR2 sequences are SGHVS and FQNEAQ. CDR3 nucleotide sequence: TGTGCCAGCAGCTTTCTTAGGGAGACAGAGACCCAGTACTTC. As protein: CASSFLRETETQYF.

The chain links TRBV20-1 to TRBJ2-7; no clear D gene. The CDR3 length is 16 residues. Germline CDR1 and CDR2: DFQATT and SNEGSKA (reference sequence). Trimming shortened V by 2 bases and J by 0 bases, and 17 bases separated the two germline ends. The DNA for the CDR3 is TGCAGTGCTAGACCTATAGAACCCAGTAGCTCCTACGAGCAGTACTTC. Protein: CSARPIEPSSSYEQYF.

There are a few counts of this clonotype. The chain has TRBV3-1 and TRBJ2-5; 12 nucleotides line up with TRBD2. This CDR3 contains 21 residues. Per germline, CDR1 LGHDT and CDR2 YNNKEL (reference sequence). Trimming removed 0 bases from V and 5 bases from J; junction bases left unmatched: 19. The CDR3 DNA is TGTGCCAGCAGCCAAGATCTTGCGGGTGGGCCTAGCGGGAGGGCCAGGGAGACCCAGTACTTC. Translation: CASSQDLAGGPSGRARETQYF.

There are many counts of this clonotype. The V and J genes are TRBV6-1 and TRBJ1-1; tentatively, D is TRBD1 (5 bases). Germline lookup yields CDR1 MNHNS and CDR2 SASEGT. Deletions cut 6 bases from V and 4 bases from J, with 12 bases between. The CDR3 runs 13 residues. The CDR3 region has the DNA TGTGCCAGCAGCCTACAGGTTGCCACTGAAGCTTTCTTT. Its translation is CASSLQVATEAFF.

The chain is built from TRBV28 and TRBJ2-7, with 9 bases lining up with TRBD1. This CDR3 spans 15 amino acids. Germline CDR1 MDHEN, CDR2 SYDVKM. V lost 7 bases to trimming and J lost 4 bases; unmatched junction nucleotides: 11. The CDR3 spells CASKLDRGPVYEQYF. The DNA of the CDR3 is TGTGCCAGCAAGCTGGACAGGGGCCCGGTTTACGAGCAGTACTTC.

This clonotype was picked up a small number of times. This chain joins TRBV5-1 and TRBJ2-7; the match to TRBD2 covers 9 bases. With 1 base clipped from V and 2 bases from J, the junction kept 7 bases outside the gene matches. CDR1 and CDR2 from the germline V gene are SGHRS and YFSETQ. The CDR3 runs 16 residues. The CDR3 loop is CASSLWAGGIPYEQYF. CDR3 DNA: TGCGCCAGCAGCTTGTGGGCGGGAGGGATCCCCTACGAGCAGTACTTC.

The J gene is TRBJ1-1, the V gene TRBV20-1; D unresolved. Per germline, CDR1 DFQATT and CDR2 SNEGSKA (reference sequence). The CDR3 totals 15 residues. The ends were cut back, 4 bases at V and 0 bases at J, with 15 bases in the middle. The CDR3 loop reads CSATPRGRLNTEAFF. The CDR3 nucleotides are TGCAGTGCTACCCCGAGAGGTCGGCTGAACACTGAAGCTTTCTTT.

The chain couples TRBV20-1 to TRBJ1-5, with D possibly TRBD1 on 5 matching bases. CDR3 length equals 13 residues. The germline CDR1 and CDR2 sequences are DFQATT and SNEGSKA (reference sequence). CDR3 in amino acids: CSLWEGRNQPQHF. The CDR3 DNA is TGCAGCCTTTGGGAGGGGCGCAATCAGCCCCAGCATTTT.

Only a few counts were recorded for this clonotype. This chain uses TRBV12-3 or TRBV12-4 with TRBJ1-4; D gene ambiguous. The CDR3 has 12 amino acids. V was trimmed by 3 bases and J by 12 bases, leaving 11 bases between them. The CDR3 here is CASSFNWFQLFF. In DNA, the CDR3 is TGTGCCAGCAGTTTTAATTGGTTTCAACTGTTTTTT.